This paragraph reports one TCR beta chain. Its antigen remains unknown. The data stem from a study of shared clonotypes between healthy human individuals. Overall study context: The cohort had a couple of women and a few men, ages 18 to 49. Points from the study as a whole: Estimated richness values were generally larger in naive subsets than in memory subsets.

Per the germline V gene, CDR1 is MNHNS and CDR2 is SASEGT. V dropped 4 bases and J dropped 4; count of bases not matched to a gene: 2. CDR3 length: 13 residues. Generated by immunoSEQ multiplex PCR, the TCRdb table keeps only in-frame clones and is missing some. This sample has some 1.5 million clones, with around 98% found just once. Caucasian adults living in Nashville, Tennessee, provided all samples. Sequencing was performed on naive CD4+ T cells sorted from blood. Subset described: CD45RA+ positively selected. This clonotype was sampled from a man under 40 in good health. This chain connects TRBV6-1 to TRBJ2-5; 8 bases agree with TRBD1. CDR3 sequence reads: CASSGQGTETQYF. The DNA of the CDR3 is TGTGCCAGCAGTGGACAGGGGACAGAGACCCAGTACTTC.